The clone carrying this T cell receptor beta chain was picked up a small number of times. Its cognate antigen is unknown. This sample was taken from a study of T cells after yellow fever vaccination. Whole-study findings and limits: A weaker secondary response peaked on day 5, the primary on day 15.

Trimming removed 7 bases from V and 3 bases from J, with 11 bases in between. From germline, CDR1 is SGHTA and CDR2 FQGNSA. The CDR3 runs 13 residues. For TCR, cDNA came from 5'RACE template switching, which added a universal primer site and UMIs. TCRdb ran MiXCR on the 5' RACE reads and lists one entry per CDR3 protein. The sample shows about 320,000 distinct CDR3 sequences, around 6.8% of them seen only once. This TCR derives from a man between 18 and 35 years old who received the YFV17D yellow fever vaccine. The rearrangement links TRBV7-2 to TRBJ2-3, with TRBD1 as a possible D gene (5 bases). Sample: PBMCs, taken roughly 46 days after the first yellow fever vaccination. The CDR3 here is CASNLGHTDTQYF. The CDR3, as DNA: TGTGCCAGCAACCTCGGACATACAGATACGCAGTATTTT.